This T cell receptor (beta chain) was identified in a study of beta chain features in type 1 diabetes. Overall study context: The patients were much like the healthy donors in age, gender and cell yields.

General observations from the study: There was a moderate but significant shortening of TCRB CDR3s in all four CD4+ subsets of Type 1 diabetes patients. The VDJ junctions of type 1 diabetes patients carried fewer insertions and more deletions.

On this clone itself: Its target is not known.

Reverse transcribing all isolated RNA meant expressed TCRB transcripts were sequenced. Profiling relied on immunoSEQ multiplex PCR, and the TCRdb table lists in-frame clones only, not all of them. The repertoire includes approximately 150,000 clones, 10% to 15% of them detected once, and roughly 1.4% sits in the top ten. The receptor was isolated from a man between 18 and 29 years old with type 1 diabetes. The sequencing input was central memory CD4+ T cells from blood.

The CDR3 reads CAWSGTGPYGYTF. The CDR3 region has the DNA TGTGCCTGGAGTGGGACAGGGCCCTATGGCTACACCTTC. The V and J genes are TRBV30 and TRBJ1-2, with 8 bases aligning to TRBD1. The CDR3 loop spans 13 amino acids. Trimming removed 1 base from V and 4 bases from J; junction bases left unmatched: 2. Germline CDR1 reads GTSNPN; CDR2 reads SVGIG (reference sequence).